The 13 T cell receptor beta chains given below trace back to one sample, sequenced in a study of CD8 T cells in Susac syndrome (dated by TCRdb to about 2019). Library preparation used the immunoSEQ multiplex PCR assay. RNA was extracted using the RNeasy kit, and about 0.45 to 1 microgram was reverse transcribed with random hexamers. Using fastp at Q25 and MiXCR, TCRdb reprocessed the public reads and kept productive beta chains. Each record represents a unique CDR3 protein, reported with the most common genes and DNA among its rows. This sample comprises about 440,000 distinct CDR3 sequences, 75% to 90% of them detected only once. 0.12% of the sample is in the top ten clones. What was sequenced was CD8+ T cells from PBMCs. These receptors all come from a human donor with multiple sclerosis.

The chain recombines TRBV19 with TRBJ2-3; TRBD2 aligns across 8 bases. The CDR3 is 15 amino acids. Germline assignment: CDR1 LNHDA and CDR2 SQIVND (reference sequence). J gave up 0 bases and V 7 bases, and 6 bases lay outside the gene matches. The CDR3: CASKSAGESTDTQYF. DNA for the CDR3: TGTGCCAGTAAGTCAGCGGGGGAAAGCACAGATACGCAGTATTTT.

CDR3 coding DNA: TGCGCCAGCAGCTCGCCAGGGGGCAACGAGCAGTACTTC. Translation: CASSSPGGNEQYF. The rearrangement links TRBV4-1 to TRBJ2-7; TRBD1 matches at 8 bases. The J segment lost 5 bases and the V segment lost 5 bases, leaving 5 bases of the junction unmatched. The germline V gene encodes CDR1 MGHRA and CDR2 YSYEKL. The CDR3 has 13 amino acids.

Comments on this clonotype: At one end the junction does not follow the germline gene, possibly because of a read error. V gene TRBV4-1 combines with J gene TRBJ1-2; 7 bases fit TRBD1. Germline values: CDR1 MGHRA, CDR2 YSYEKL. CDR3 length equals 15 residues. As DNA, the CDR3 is TGCGCCGGCAGGGGGTCCGAGCGGGAGGACTATGGCTACACCTTC. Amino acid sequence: CAGRGSEREDYGYTF.

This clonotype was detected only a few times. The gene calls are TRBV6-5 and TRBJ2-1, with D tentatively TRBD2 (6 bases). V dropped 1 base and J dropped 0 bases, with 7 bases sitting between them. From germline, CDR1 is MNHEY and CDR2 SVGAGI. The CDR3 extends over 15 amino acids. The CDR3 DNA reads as TGTGCCAGCAGTTACTTGGAGGGCTCCTACAATGAGCAGTTCTTC. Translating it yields CASSYLEGSYNEQFF.

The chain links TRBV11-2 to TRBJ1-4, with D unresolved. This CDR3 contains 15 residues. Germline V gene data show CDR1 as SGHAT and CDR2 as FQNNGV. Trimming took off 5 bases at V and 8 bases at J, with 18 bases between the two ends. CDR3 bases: TGTGCCAGCAGCCTCACCACGGGGTTTGCGGAAAAACTGTTTTTT. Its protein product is CASSLTTGFAEKLFF.

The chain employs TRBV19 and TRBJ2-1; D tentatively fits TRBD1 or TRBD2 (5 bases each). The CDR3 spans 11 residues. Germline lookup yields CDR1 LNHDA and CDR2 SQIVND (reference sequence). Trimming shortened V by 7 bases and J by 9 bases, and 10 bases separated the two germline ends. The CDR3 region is CASTRDAEQFF. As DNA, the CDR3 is TGTGCCAGTACCAGGGACGCTGAGCAGTTCTTC.

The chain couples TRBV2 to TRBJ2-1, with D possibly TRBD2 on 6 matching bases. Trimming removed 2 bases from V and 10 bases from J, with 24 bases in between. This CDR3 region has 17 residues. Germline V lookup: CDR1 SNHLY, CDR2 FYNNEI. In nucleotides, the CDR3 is TGTGCCAGCAGTGAATATGTAGCGGTTCCCTCCTTGGAAGAGCAGTTCTTC. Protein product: CASSEYVAVPSLEEQFF.

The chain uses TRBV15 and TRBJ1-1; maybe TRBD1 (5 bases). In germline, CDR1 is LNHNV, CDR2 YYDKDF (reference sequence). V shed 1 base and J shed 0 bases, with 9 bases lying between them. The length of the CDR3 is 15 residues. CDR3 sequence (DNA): TGTGCCACCAGCAGAGGGGAGGGGATGAACACTGAAGCTTTCTTT. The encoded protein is CATSRGEGMNTEAFF. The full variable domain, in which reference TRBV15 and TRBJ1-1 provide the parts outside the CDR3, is DAMVIQNPRYQVTQFGKPVTLSCSQTLNHNVMYWYQQKSSQAPKLLFHYYDKDFNNEADTPDNFQSRRPNTSFCFLDIRSPGLGDTAMYLCATSRGEGMNTEAFFGQGTRLTVV.

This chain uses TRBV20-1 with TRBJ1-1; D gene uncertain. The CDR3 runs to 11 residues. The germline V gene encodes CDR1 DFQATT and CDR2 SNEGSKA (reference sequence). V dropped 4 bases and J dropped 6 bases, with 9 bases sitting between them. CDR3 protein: CSAIRYSEAFF. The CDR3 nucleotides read TGCAGTGCTATTCGGTACTCTGAAGCTTTCTTT.

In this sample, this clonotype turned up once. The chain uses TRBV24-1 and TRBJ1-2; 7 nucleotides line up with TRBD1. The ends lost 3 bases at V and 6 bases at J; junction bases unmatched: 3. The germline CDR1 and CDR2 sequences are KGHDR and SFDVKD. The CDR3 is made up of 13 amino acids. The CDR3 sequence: CATSDPTGNGYTF. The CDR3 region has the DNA TGTGCCACCAGTGATCCGACAGGGAATGGCTACACCTTC.

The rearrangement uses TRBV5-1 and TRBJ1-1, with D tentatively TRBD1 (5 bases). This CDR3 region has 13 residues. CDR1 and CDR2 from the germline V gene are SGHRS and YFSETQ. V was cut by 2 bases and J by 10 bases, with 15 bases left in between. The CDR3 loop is CASSLRTSSGAFF. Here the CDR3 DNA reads TGCGCCAGCAGCTTACGGACAAGTAGTGGAGCTTTCTTT.

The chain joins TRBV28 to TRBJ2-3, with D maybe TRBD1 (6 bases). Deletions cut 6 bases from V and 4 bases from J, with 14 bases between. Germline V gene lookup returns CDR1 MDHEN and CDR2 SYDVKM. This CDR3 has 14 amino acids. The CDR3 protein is CASSPTTGPDTQYF. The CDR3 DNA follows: TGTGCCAGCAGCCCAACTACAGGGCCAGATACGCAGTATTTT.

Here the CDR3 reads CAWSPLGFGSYEQYF. The CDR3 DNA sequence: TGTGCCTGGAGTCCCCTGGGGTTCGGCTCCTACGAGCAGTACTTC. J is TRBJ2-7 and V is TRBV30; D is ambiguous. Germline assignment: CDR1 GTSNPN and CDR2 SVGIG (reference sequence). CDR3 length: 15 amino acids. Deletions cut 2 bases from V and 0 bases from J, with 14 bases between.